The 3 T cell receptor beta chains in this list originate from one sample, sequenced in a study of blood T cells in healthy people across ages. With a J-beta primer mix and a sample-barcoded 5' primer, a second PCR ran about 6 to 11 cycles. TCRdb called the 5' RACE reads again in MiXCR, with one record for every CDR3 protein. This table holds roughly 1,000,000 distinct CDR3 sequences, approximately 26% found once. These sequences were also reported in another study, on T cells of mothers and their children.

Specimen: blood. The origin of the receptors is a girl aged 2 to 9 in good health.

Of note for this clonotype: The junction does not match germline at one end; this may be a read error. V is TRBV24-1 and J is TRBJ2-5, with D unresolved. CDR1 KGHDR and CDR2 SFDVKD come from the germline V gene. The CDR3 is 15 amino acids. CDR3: CATSDSGLLEEAQYF. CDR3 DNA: TGTGCCACCAGTGACTCGGGCCTTCTGGAAGAGGCCCAGTACTTC.

CDR3 residues: CASSRVGEEAFF. CDR3 DNA sequence: TGCGCCAGCAGCCGGGTGGGGGAGGAAGCTTTCTTT. The gene calls are TRBV4-1 and TRBJ1-1; a weak D match, TRBD1 (5 bases). The CDR3 length is 12 residues. CDR1 is MGHRA and CDR2 is YSYEKL in the germline V gene. V lost 4 bases and J 8 bases, leaving 11 bases between the germline ends.

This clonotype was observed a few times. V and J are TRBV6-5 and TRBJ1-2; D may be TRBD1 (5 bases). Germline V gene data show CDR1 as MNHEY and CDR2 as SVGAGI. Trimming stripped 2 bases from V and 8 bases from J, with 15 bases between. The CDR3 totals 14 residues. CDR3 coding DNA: TGTGCCAGCAGTTACCAGGGCGCGACGCAGGGCTACACCTTC. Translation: CASSYQGATQGYTF.